This T cell receptor beta chain is from a study of T cells in Graves' hyperthyroidism and ophthalmopathy (dated by TCRdb to about 2019). Looking at the study overall: Peripheral blood was sampled at the time of initial diagnosis, prior to any treatment. A discovery cohort of fewer than 110 patients, about 43 with Graves' ophthalmopathy and 57 with stable Graves' hyperthyroidism, was used to find distinguishing TCR V-J signatures. Whether ophthalmopathy could be predicted prospectively was tested in an independent validation cohort made up of about 20 hyperthyroidism patients plus 17 patients who later progressed to ophthalmopathy. The approximately 100 discovery patients were divided at random into training and test sets in a 7:3 ratio. Thyroid tissue and blood T-cell repertoires from six Graves' hyperthyroidism patients were also compared in the study. Following sampling, methimazole starting at 30 mg daily was given to hyperthyroidism patients, and high-dose intravenous methylprednisolone was given to ophthalmopathy patients. The paper describes TCR Vbeta CDR3 sequencing of some 130 peripheral blood samples, made up of 43 ophthalmopathy patients, more than 70 hyperthyroidism patients and roughly 17 progressor patients. General conclusions and limits of the study: No statistical method was used to fix the sample size in advance, and group allocation was not hidden from the investigators. In cross-validation, a model built on a 13 V-J signature told ophthalmopathy apart from stable hyperthyroidism with 87.88% sensitivity and 81% to 82% specificity, and in testing the same model reached 80%/75%. In validation, the model predicted progression to ophthalmopathy with over 60% sensitivity and roughly 75% specificity, a median of around 6.6 months before onset. Most expanded thyroid clonotypes (frequency above 0.001) were also found in blood, which suggests that blood repertoires may mirror thyroid immune responses.

CDR1 and CDR2, per the germline V gene (reference sequence), are SEHNR and FQNEAQ. The CDR3 goes from the cysteine to the phenylalanine over 13 residues. Only the CDR3 DNA is retained, 39 bases long and in frame from the first base. Trimming takes 5 bases from V and 2 bases from J, and the germline ends sit 10 bases apart. Graves' hyperthyroidism was defined as stable when no progression to ophthalmopathy occurred over 18 months of follow-up. Hyperthyroidism patients were newly diagnosed, had a disease duration of under 2 months, and were aged 18 to 65 years. Patients with uncontrolled infections, other autoimmune diseases, pregnancy or lactation were excluded. Clinical symptoms, serum thyroxine and TRAb, thyroid ultrasound, and orbital computed tomography formed the basis for the diagnoses. PBMCs were isolated from 10 ml of fresh peripheral blood by Ficoll-Paque density gradient centrifugation. Total RNA was extracted using Trizol reagent, and RNA quality was assessed on an Agilent 2100 Bioanalyzer.

This clonotype was observed many times. What antigen it recognizes has not been identified. There are no base qualities to consult, and no much larger clone falls within one base. The TCR beta CDR3 regions were amplified from the RNA transcripts. For the first round of RT-PCR on the TCR CDR3, the HTBI primer set was used together with the Qiagen OneStep RT-PCR kit. Libraries were constructed in a second round of multiplex PCR, after which size selection and purification were carried out. Libraries were sequenced paired-end with 100 bp reads on an Illumina HiSeq2000. Under the source paper's analysis protocol: Raw data were processed with SOAPnuke, discarding reads with adapters, uncalled bases, mean Phred below 15, or no exact constant-primer or identifier match. COPE v1.2.5 was used to merge high-quality paired reads, and clonotypes were defined as unique nucleotide sequences. Clonotypes were aligned to IMGT TRBV, TRBD and TRBJ reference segments using MiTCR v1.1. Analysis was restricted to V-J combinations with a frequency above 0.0001, which covered roughly 99% of repertoires. A TCS score was defined as the ratio of F50 (clonal expansion) to E x V (chaos), with BLOSUM62-based TCRdist applied between CDR3 peptides within each V-J. Welch's t-statistics and random forest reduced around 510 V-J features to 13, which were used in a naive Bayes classifier (R e1071). TCRdb applied fastp at Q25 and MiXCR to the public reads, then kept only in-frame beta chains. Rows are combined by CDR3 protein, so each entry shows the most common genes and DNA. TCRdb's processing, not the authors' own work, is the source of the V and J calls. Here the sample has some 510,000 distinct CDR3 sequences; less than 25% occur a single time. The ten biggest clones cover approximately 26% of the sample.

Sequenced input: blood. The TCR originated in a man aged 18 to 29 with Graves' hyperthyroidism. The chain is encoded by TRBV7-9 joined to TRBJ2-7; TRBD1 is possibly the D segment (5 matching bases). The encoded CDR3 is CASSGAWTYEQYF. Read as DNA, the sequence is TGTGCCAGCAGCGGGGCTTGGACCTACGAGCAGTACTTC.